Presented here are 10 T cell receptor beta chains from one specimen sequenced in a study of blood T cell repertoires in COVID-19. Profiling relied on immunoSEQ multiplex PCR, and the TCRdb table lists in-frame clones only, not all of them. The sample includes 120,000 to 150,000 clones, over 75% seen only once; the top ten take roughly 13%. The sequenced sample consisted of peripheral blood. The receptors were sampled from a man younger than 35 with COVID-19, enrolled during active disease.

The chain combines TRBV4-2 with TRBJ2-5; 13 nucleotides line up with TRBD2. Trimming cost V 0 bases and J 3 bases; bases outside gene matches: 7. This CDR3 region has 18 residues. Per the germline V gene, CDR1 is LGHNA and CDR2 is YNFKEQ. CDR3 residues: CASSQDKTSGRMEETQYF. CDR3 in DNA: TGTGCCAGCAGCCAAGACAAGACTAGCGGGAGGATGGAAGAGACCCAGTACTTC.

The V and J genes are TRBV6-6 and TRBJ2-7; 9 bases fit TRBD1. Germline V lookup: CDR1 MNHNY, CDR2 SVGAGI (reference sequence). Unmatched junction bases numbered 6, after V lost 0 bases and J lost 3 bases. The CDR3 has 16 amino acids. The CDR3 spells CASSYSTGTGIYEQYF. CDR3 sequence (DNA): TGTGCCAGCAGTTACTCCACCGGGACAGGGATCTACGAGCAGTACTTC.

The rearrangement links TRBV10-3 to TRBJ2-1, with 7 bases fitting TRBD2. This CDR3 region has 15 residues. With V trimmed by 4 bases and J by 4 bases, 7 bases remained unmatched. CDR1 ENHRY and CDR2 SYGVKD come from the germline V gene. This CDR3 is CAISAPSGKYNEQFF. CDR3 nucleotides: TGTGCCATCAGTGCCCCTAGCGGAAAATACAATGAGCAGTTCTTC.

The chain recombines TRBV5-4 with TRBJ2-1; 7 nucleotides agree with TRBD2. Germline V gene sequence: CDR1 SGHNT, CDR2 YYREEE (reference sequence). This CDR3 contains 16 residues. The V segment lost 2 bases and the J segment 6 bases; nucleotides outside the gene matches: 11. The CDR3, as DNA: TGTGCCAGCAGCTTAATCGGGAGGAACCCAGCCAATGAGCAGTTCTTC. It encodes CASSLIGRNPANEQFF.

This chain joins TRBV27 and TRBJ1-5; 7 bases line up with TRBD1. The trim removed 5 bases at V and 3 bases at J, leaving 16 bases unmatched. CDR1 is MNHEY and CDR2 is SMNVEV in the germline V gene (reference sequence). This CDR3 has 18 residues. The CDR3 sequence is CASSTAGTAFVPNQPQHF. CDR3 nucleotide sequence: TGTGCCAGCAGTACGGCCGGGACAGCCTTTGTTCCCAATCAGCCCCAGCATTTT.

The chain has TRBV27 and TRBJ2-6; D is possibly TRBD1 (6 bases). Trimming removed 6 bases from V and 0 bases from J, with 18 bases in between. Germline CDR1 reads MNHEY; CDR2 reads SMNVEV (reference sequence). The CDR3 sequence is 18 residues long. CDR3 protein: CASSPDRTYFSGANVLTF. CDR3 coding DNA: TGTGCCAGCAGCCCGGACAGAACATATTTCTCTGGGGCCAACGTCCTGACTTTC.

V and J are TRBV28 and TRBJ2-3; the match to TRBD2 covers 8 bases. In germline, CDR1 is MDHEN, CDR2 SYDVKM. Germline trimming cut 9 bases from V and 2 bases from J; bases unmatched to any gene: 10. This CDR3 is 15 amino acids long. Written as DNA, the CDR3 is TGTGCCAGTACCGGGGGGGCAAGAGACACAGATACGCAGTATTTT. Translating it yields CASTGGARDTDTQYF.

The V and J genes are TRBV29-1 and TRBJ2-1, with 8 bases fitting TRBD2. J gave up 0 bases and V 7 bases, and 17 bases lay outside the gene matches. The CDR3 contains 18 residues. Germline V gene data show CDR1 as SQVTM and CDR2 as ANQGSEA. The CDR3 reads CSASGGAGATFSYNEQFF. CDR3 DNA: TGCAGCGCCTCCGGGGGAGCGGGGGCCACCTTCTCCTACAATGAGCAGTTCTTC.

The genes are TRBV9 and TRBJ1-5, with D possibly matching TRBD1 (5 bases). The CDR3 sequence is 15 residues long. Deletions cut 4 bases from V and 0 bases from J, with 11 bases between. Germline V lookup: CDR1 SGDLS, CDR2 YYNGEE. The CDR3 DNA is TGTGCCAGCAGCCAGACAGCTTATAGCAATCAGCCCCAGCATTTT. Translation gives CASSQTAYSNQPQHF.

V usage is TRBV27 and J usage is TRBJ1-2; D call uncertain. V lost 5 bases to trimming and J lost 1 base, with 5 bases between them. The germline gives CDR1 MNHEY, CDR2 SMNVEV (reference sequence). This CDR3 has 12 amino acids. The CDR3 nucleotides are TGTGCCAGCAGTCACGGTAACTATGGCTACACCTTC. Protein: CASSHGNYGYTF.